The next 32 T cell receptor beta chains were all read from a single sample in a study of T cells in Graves' hyperthyroidism and ophthalmopathy. RNA transcripts yielded amplified TCR beta CDR3 regions. HTBI primers drove first-round RT-PCR of the TCR CDR3. Using its own MiXCR run on the multiplex PCR reads, TCRdb lists one record per CDR3 protein. The table records 550,000 to 600,000 distinct CDR3 sequences, roughly 17% of them present only once. The sequenced material came from blood. The source is a woman between 18 and 29 years old with Graves' hyperthyroidism.

This clonotype was found a few times. This chain joins TRBV29-1 and TRBJ2-7; a possible D gene is TRBD2 (5 bases). Trimming shortened V by 5 bases and J by 4 bases, and 18 bases separated the two germline ends. Per germline, CDR1 SQVTM and CDR2 ANQGSEA. The CDR3 is 14 amino acids. The DNA of the CDR3 is TGCAGCGTTCCAGGTTCGGGATCCCTTTACGAGCAGTACTTC. Amino acid sequence: CSVPGSGSLYEQYF.

The chain carries TRBV6-4 and TRBJ2-1, with 9 bases matching TRBD2. Germline V CDR1 and CDR2: MRHNA, SNTAGT. The junction had 9 bases not matched to a gene; V was cut back by 6 bases and J by 6 bases. This CDR3 contains 15 residues. CDR3 protein: CASSSLAGASNEQFF. Written as DNA, the CDR3 is TGTGCCAGCAGCAGTTTAGCGGGAGCCAGCAATGAGCAGTTCTTC.

In its sample, this clonotype was seen many times. The rearrangement joins TRBV18 to TRBJ2-7, with 8 bases fitting TRBD1. Trimming cost V 8 bases and J 0 bases; bases outside gene matches: 6. Germline-derived CDR1 and CDR2 are KGHSH and LQKENI. This CDR3 has 14 amino acids. The CDR3 region has the DNA TGTGCCAGCAGTCCCGGGACAGGCTCCTACGAGCAGTACTTC. It translates to CASSPGTGSYEQYF.

This clonotype was counted many times. The chain uses TRBV7-2 and TRBJ1-4; a weak D match, TRBD1 (6 bases). The germline V gene encodes CDR1 SGHTA and CDR2 FQGNSA. V was pared by 5 bases and J by 6 bases, with 16 bases between. The CDR3 totals 15 residues. The CDR3 DNA follows: TGTGCCAGCAGCCTCGAAGGGGGTTGGGATGAAAAACTGTTTTTT. Its translation is CASSLEGGWDEKLFF.

In this sample, this clonotype turned up many times. The rearrangement joins TRBV20-1 to TRBJ1-1, with D possibly being TRBD1 (5 bases). V lost 1 base to trimming and J lost 3 bases, with 12 bases between them. The CDR3 spans 14 residues. Germline V CDR1 and CDR2: DFQATT, SNEGSKA (reference sequence). The DNA of the CDR3 is TGCAGTGCTAGAGGACTTACGGGGGACACTGAAGCTTTCTTT. It encodes CSARGLTGDTEAFF.

The rearrangement joins TRBV7-6 to TRBJ1-4; 8 nucleotides agree with TRBD1. The CDR3 consists of 15 residues. Germline-derived CDR1 and CDR2 are SGHVS and FNYEAQ. V was pared by 4 bases and J by 5 bases, with 6 bases of the junction left unmatched. CDR3 nucleotides: TGTGCCAGCAGCTCTCAGGGGGCTTCGAATGAAAAACTGTTTTTT. It translates to CASSSQGASNEKLFF.

The table lists this clonotype with a few counts. The rearrangement links TRBV9 to TRBJ1-2; D is unresolved. The V end lost 0 bases, the J end lost 5 bases, and 8 bases lay between the germline ends. The length of the CDR3 is 13 residues. Germline-derived CDR1 and CDR2 are SGDLS and YYNGEE. Written as DNA, the CDR3 is TGTGCCAGCAGCGTAGGTCGCGCGTATGGCTACACCTTC. Translated: CASSVGRAYGYTF.

A word on this clonotype: Mismatch with germline at one junction end may stem from a read error. This chain joins TRBV19 and TRBJ1-1, with 8 positions matching TRBD1. Germline V gene lookup returns CDR1 LNHDA and CDR2 SQIVND (reference sequence). This CDR3 comprises 16 residues. For the CDR3, the DNA is TGTGCCAGTAGTCTAGATGGTGCAGGGGGCGATGAGAGGGGTTTCTTT. As protein: CASSLDGAGGDERGFF. Based on the CDR3 plus reference TRBV19 and TRBJ1-1, the full variable domain is DGGITQSPKYLFRKEGQNVTLSCEQNLNHDAMYWYRQDPGQGLRLIYYSQIVNDFQKGDIAEGYSVSREKKESFPLTVTSAQKNPTAFYLCASSLDGAGGDERGFFGQGTRLTVV.

The table lists this clonotype with many counts. The chain employs TRBV12-3 or TRBV12-4 and TRBJ1-1; 8 bases agree with TRBD1. This CDR3 contains 15 residues. Trimming at V came to 6 bases and at J to 3 bases, leaving 9 bases not matched to a gene. The CDR3 reads CASSQRQGLDTEAFF. CDR3 in DNA: TGTGCCAGCAGCCAAAGACAGGGGCTGGACACTGAAGCTTTCTTT.

This clonotype came up a few times. The chain recombines TRBV15 with TRBJ2-5; D possibly matches TRBD1 or TRBD2 (5 bases each). CDR3 length: 16 amino acids. V was shortened by 0 bases and J by 4 bases, with 15 bases between the two germline ends. Germline lookup yields CDR1 LNHNV and CDR2 YYDKDF (reference sequence). The CDR3 bases are TGTGCCACCAGCAGAGATGTAGCGTTCAGGGCAGAGACCCAGTACTTC. Its translation: CATSRDVAFRAETQYF.

The chain is built from TRBV7-9 and TRBJ2-1, with 9 bases matching TRBD2. The germline V gene encodes CDR1 SEHNR and CDR2 FQNEAQ (reference sequence). The CDR3 has 16 residues. V dropped 4 bases and J dropped 9; count of bases not matched to a gene: 13. Here the CDR3 reads CASSSRMLAGVSEQFF. CDR3 bases: TGTGCCAGCAGCTCTCGGATGTTAGCGGGAGTATCTGAGCAGTTCTTC.

This clonotype was observed a handful of times. The chain's CDR3 is CASSLESSRANEQFF. CDR3 in DNA: TGTGCCAGCAGTTTAGAGAGCTCCAGGGCCAATGAGCAGTTCTTC. The chain joins TRBV27 to TRBJ2-1, with D perhaps matching TRBD1 (5 bases). V was shortened by 2 bases and J by 6 bases, with 14 bases between the two germline ends. This CDR3 is built from 15 residues. From germline, CDR1 is MNHEY and CDR2 SMNVEV (reference sequence).

At least ten counts were recorded for this clonotype. The gene calls are TRBV27 and TRBJ2-1; no clear D gene. Germline assignment: CDR1 MNHEY and CDR2 SMNVEV (reference sequence). The CDR3 loop spans 16 amino acids. V was clipped by 1 base and J by 4 bases, with 14 bases between them. CDR3 DNA: TGTGCCAGCAGTTTATGGAGCCCAGCCGGGTACAATGAGCAGTTCTTC. It translates to CASSLWSPAGYNEQFF.

The chain uses TRBV25-1 and TRBJ1-4, with 8 nucleotides matching TRBD1. The germline CDR1 and CDR2 sequences are MGHDK and SYGVNS. Trimming removed 2 bases from V and 8 bases from J; junction bases left unmatched: 10. This CDR3 has 16 residues. The DNA for the CDR3 is TGTGCCAGCAGTGAAGCCCGACAGGGGAGTAGGGAAAAACTGTTTTTT. It specifies CASSEARQGSREKLFF.

This clonotype was detected only a few times. The chain couples TRBV27 to TRBJ1-4, with D tentatively TRBD1 (5 bases). CDR3 length: 18 amino acids. Per germline, CDR1 MNHEY and CDR2 SMNVEV (reference sequence). The V end lost 3 bases, the J end lost 7 bases, and 24 bases lay between the germline ends. CDR3 nucleotide sequence: TGTGCCAGCAGTTTTGGAAGGGGCAGGGCGCAGACGGTTGAAAAACTGTTTTTT. It specifies CASSFGRGRAQTVEKLFF. The full variable domain, its missing parts supplied by reference TRBV27 and TRBJ1-4, is EAQVTQNPRYLITVTGKKLTVTCSQNMNHEYMSWYRQDPGLGLRQIYYSMNVEVTDKGDVPEGYKVSRKEKRNFPLILESPSPNQTSLYFCASSFGRGRAQTVEKLFFGSGTQLSVL.

This clonotype has a handful of counts. J is TRBJ1-1 and V is TRBV4-1; 9 positions agree with TRBD1. Germline loops: CDR1 MGHRA, CDR2 YSYEKL. This CDR3 has 17 amino acids. The V gene end was trimmed by 4 bases and the J gene end by 1 base; junction bases not matched to a gene: 10. The CDR3 protein is CASSREQGAVWNTEAFF. CDR3 bases: TGCGCCAGCAGCCGAGAACAGGGGGCAGTGTGGAACACTGAAGCTTTCTTT.

This clonotype has ten or more counts. The rearrangement links TRBV20-1 to TRBJ2-7; TRBD2 matches at 8 bases. This CDR3 spans 13 amino acids. CDR1 and CDR2 (germline): DFQATT, SNEGSKA (reference sequence). Trimming removed 4 bases from V and 3 bases from J; junction bases left unmatched: 5. The CDR3 reads CSAKLAVDYEQYF. CDR3 DNA sequence: TGCAGTGCTAAACTAGCGGTCGACTACGAGCAGTACTTC.

This clonotype was detected ten times or more. The V and J genes are TRBV20-1 and TRBJ1-5; D not certain. Per the germline V gene, CDR1 is DFQATT and CDR2 is SNEGSKA (reference sequence). The V gene lost 3 bases and the J gene lost 2 bases, with 14 bases spanning the gap. This CDR3 is built from 15 residues. CDR3: CSASPIFYGNQPQHF. The CDR3 DNA follows: TGCAGTGCTAGCCCTATTTTTTATGGCAATCAGCCCCAGCATTTT.

V and J are TRBV29-1 and TRBJ2-7, with D possibly TRBD2 on 6 matching bases. This CDR3 has 15 amino acids. V was trimmed by 8 bases and J by 1 base, leaving 21 bases between them. Per germline, CDR1 SQVTM and CDR2 ANQGSEA. DNA of the CDR3: TGCAGCTTCAGTCGGGTATTCCGGGGGTCCTACGAGCAGTACTTC. Protein product: CSFSRVFRGSYEQYF.

This clonotype was detected only a few times. The chain has TRBV6-2 or TRBV6-3 and TRBJ1-2; 8 nucleotides agree with TRBD1. CDR3 length: 14 residues. V lost 9 bases and J lost 3; bases outside the gene matches: 9. CDR1 MNHEY and CDR2 SVGEGT come from the germline V gene. The CDR3, as DNA: TGTGCCAGAAGGAGGACAGGGATTGACTATGGCTACACCTTC. Translation: CARRRTGIDYGYTF.

This clonotype was recorded a few times. The chain carries TRBV14 and TRBJ2-7; 9 positions agree with TRBD1. The germline CDR1 and CDR2 sequences are SGHDN and FVKESK. With V trimmed by 1 base and J by 1 base, 2 bases remained unmatched. The CDR3 is 15 amino acids. The CDR3 spells CASSQVGTGSYEQYF. DNA of the CDR3: TGTGCCAGCAGCCAAGTCGGGACAGGGTCCTACGAGCAGTACTTC.

V gene TRBV6-1 combines with J gene TRBJ2-1; D unclear. The CDR3 is 14 residues long. The V and J ends lost 6 bases and 8 bases respectively, with 17 bases between them. The V gene's germline CDR1 is MNHNS and CDR2 SASEGT. CDR3 in amino acids: CASSARPGGYEQFF. CDR3 nucleotide sequence: TGTGCCAGCAGCGCCAGACCAGGCGGCTATGAGCAGTTCTTC.

There are many counts of this clonotype. The chain is built from TRBV12-3 or TRBV12-4 and TRBJ2-7; TRBD1 might be the D (6 bases). The CDR3 loop spans 14 amino acids. The V gene lost 2 bases and the J gene lost 5 bases, with 13 bases spanning the gap. CDR3: CASSLRGGQNEQYF. As DNA, the CDR3 is TGTGCCAGCAGTTTACGCGGTGGACAGAACGAGCAGTACTTC.

This clonotype has at least ten counts. V usage is TRBV12-3 or TRBV12-4 and J usage is TRBJ2-2; D ambiguous. V lost 5 bases to trimming and J lost 4 bases, with 5 bases between them. The CDR3 is 12 residues long. In nucleotides, the CDR3 is TGTGCCAGCAGTGAGAGCACCGGGGAGCTGTTTTTT. Its protein product is CASSESTGELFF.

At least ten counts were recorded for this clonotype. The chain joins TRBV27 to TRBJ2-5; D call uncertain. Germline loops: CDR1 MNHEY, CDR2 SMNVEV (reference sequence). Trimming stripped 5 bases from V and 1 base from J, with 14 bases between. The CDR3 contains 15 residues. DNA of the CDR3: TGTGCCAGCAGTCCCTGGAACGGCTTCCAAGAGACCCAGTACTTC. Protein: CASSPWNGFQETQYF.

This chain connects TRBV11-1 to TRBJ1-6; 7 bases map to TRBD1. Germline CDR1 reads SGHAT; CDR2 reads FQDESV (reference sequence). This CDR3 region has 14 residues. The trim removed 5 bases at V and 9 bases at J, leaving 7 bases unmatched. The CDR3 bases are TGTGCCAGCAGCCCAGGACAGGCGTTTTCACCCCTCCACTTT. It is translated as CASSPGQAFSPLHF.

As DNA, the CDR3 is TGTGCCAGCAGCTTAGCGGGGTTAGACACCGGGGAGCTGTTTTTT. Its protein product is CASSLAGLDTGELFF. The V and J genes are TRBV7-2 and TRBJ2-2; D gene uncertain. V lost 0 bases to trimming and J lost 3 bases, with 8 bases between them. The germline V gene encodes CDR1 SGHTA and CDR2 FQGNSA. The CDR3 is 15 amino acids.

This clonotype was observed many times. The chain recombines TRBV20-1 with TRBJ2-7; D perhaps matches TRBD2 (6 bases). CDR3 size: 13 residues. Germline CDR1 is DFQATT and CDR2 is SNEGSKA (reference sequence). V was trimmed by 1 base and J by 4 bases, leaving 11 bases between them. CDR3 loop: CSARGDSLYEQYF. The CDR3 nucleotides read TGCAGTGCTAGAGGGGACTCCCTATACGAGCAGTACTTC.

At least ten counts were recorded for this clonotype. The chain links TRBV2 to TRBJ1-1; D is possibly TRBD1 (6 bases). The CDR3 has 15 residues. V lost 6 bases and J lost 1, with 15 bases in between. Germline assignment: CDR1 SNHLY and CDR2 FYNNEI. CDR3 coding DNA: TGTGCCAGCAGGGCTCCAGGGGTTTGGAACACTGAAGCTTTCTTT. This sequence encodes CASRAPGVWNTEAFF.

The rearrangement joins TRBV4-1 to TRBJ1-4; 9 bases map to TRBD1. This CDR3 spans 15 amino acids. Germline CDR1 MGHRA, CDR2 YSYEKL. V lost 4 bases and J lost 8; bases outside the gene matches: 8. The CDR3 here is CASSRPVDRGEKLFF. CDR3 DNA: TGCGCCAGCAGCCGCCCGGTGGACAGGGGAGAAAAACTGTTTTTT.

This clonotype was recorded at least ten times. The J gene is TRBJ2-4, the V gene TRBV28; no definite D call. The CDR3 loop spans 16 amino acids. In germline, CDR1 is MDHEN, CDR2 SYDVKM. Trimming took 3 bases from V and 2 from J, leaving 14 bases between them. The DNA of the CDR3 is TGTGCCAGCAGTTTCATCGAACGCCCGACCAAAAACATTCAGTACTTC. Translating gives CASSFIERPTKNIQYF.

The rearrangement uses TRBV20-1 and TRBJ1-5; D uncertain. This CDR3 has 15 residues. The germline CDR1 and CDR2 sequences are DFQATT and SNEGSKA (reference sequence). V lost 6 bases and J lost 0, with 15 bases in between. CDR3 in amino acids: CSAPIIRYSNQPQHF. As DNA, the CDR3 is TGCAGTGCCCCAATAATCCGATATAGCAATCAGCCCCAGCATTTT.